These T cell receptor beta chains were read from a single sample in a study of T cells after posttransplantation cyclophosphamide. TCRdb keeps only in-frame clones here, not all; method: immunoSEQ multiplex PCR. The sample carries tens of thousands of clones, roughly 86% recorded once. The sample consisted of PBMCs. The receptors come from a man aged 25 to 40 with a blood cancer, CMV-positive, and with a related stem cell donor. Each CDR3 is given with its conserved first and last residue. D genes are given only for firm matches. Rows may omit the clone size; those that give it use once, few, many or a size class.

j_call: TRBJ1-1; v_call: TRBV19; d_call: -; clone_size: -; cdr3_aa: CASSIERRTNTEAFF; cdr3_nt: TGTGCCAGTAGTATCGAGAGGCGAACGAACACTGAAGCTTTCTTT
j_call: TRBJ1-2; v_call: TRBV6-1; d_call: TRBD1; clone_size: -; cdr3_aa: CASSGGQVSHYTF; cdr3_nt: TGTGCCAGCAGTGGGGGACAGGTTTCACACTACACCTTC
j_call: TRBJ2-7; v_call: TRBV30; d_call: -; clone_size: once; cdr3_aa: CAWRSGTRTSASYF; cdr3_nt: TGTGCCTGGAGGTCCGGGACACGGACATCCGCGTCGTACTTC
j_call: TRBJ2-5; v_call: TRBV5-5; d_call: -; clone_size: -; cdr3_aa: CASSLDVQGRETQYF; cdr3_nt: TGTGCCAGCAGCTTGGATGTTCAGGGTCGAGAGACCCAGTACTTC
j_call: TRBJ2-1; v_call: TRBV5-1; d_call: TRBD2; clone_size: -; cdr3_aa: CASERGSGEQFF; cdr3_nt: TGCGCCAGCGAACGCGGGAGTGGTGAGCAGTTCTTC
j_call: TRBJ2-7; v_call: TRBV7-9; d_call: TRBD1; clone_size: -; cdr3_aa: CASSPGQGYEQYF; cdr3_nt: TGTGCCAGCAGCCCGGGACAGGGATACGAGCAGTACTTC
j_call: TRBJ1-2; v_call: TRBV29-1; d_call: TRBD1; clone_size: -; cdr3_aa: CSVGGRGYGYGYTF; cdr3_nt: TGCAGCGTGGGGGGCAGGGGGTACGGCTATGGCTACACCTTC
j_call: TRBJ2-3; v_call: TRBV4-1; d_call: TRBD2; clone_size: -; cdr3_aa: CASSQATSGSTDTQYF; cdr3_nt: TGCGCCAGCAGCCAAGCGACTAGCGGGAGCACAGATACGCAGTATTTT
j_call: TRBJ2-7; v_call: TRBV6-1; d_call: -; clone_size: -; cdr3_aa: CASSESSGWLLRGQYF; cdr3_nt: TGTGCCAGCAGTGAATCCTCAGGGTGGCTCCTACGAGGGCAGTACTTC
j_call: TRBJ2-1; v_call: TRBV6-6; d_call: TRBD1; clone_size: -; cdr3_aa: CASSRPGQGYNEQFF; cdr3_nt: TGTGCCAGCAGCCGACCGGGACAGGGTTACAATGAGCAGTTCTTC
j_call: TRBJ2-6; v_call: TRBV10-3; d_call: TRBD1; clone_size: -; cdr3_aa: CAISDSGQGQGFPGANVLTF; cdr3_nt: TGTGCCATCAGTGATTCCGGCCAGGGACAGGGATTCCCTGGGGCCAACGTCCTGACTTTC
j_call: TRBJ2-7; v_call: TRBV18; d_call: TRBD1; clone_size: -; cdr3_aa: CASSPPGQSRTYEQYF; cdr3_nt: TGTGCCAGCTCACCACCGGGACAGTCCCGGACCTACGAGCAGTACTTC
j_call: TRBJ2-1; v_call: TRBV15; d_call: TRBD2; clone_size: -; cdr3_aa: CATSSRGVRGYNEQFF; cdr3_nt: TGTGCCACCAGCTCCCGGGGGGTGCGGGGCTACAATGAGCAGTTCTTC
j_call: TRBJ2-5; v_call: TRBV28; d_call: -; clone_size: -; cdr3_aa: CASTLQGLNQETRYF; cdr3_nt: TGTGCCAGCACCCTGCAAGGACTAAACCAAGAGACCCGGTACTTC
j_call: TRBJ2-3; v_call: TRBV27; d_call: TRBD1; clone_size: once; cdr3_aa: CASSSHYTGGEPDTQYF; cdr3_nt: TGTGCCAGCAGCTCACATTACACAGGGGGCGAACCAGATACGCAGTATTTT
j_call: TRBJ1-5; v_call: TRBV28; d_call: TRBD1; clone_size: -; cdr3_aa: CASSSDRVNQPQHF; cdr3_nt: TGTGCCAGCAGTTCAGACAGGGTCAATCAGCCCCAGCATTTT
j_call: TRBJ1-5; v_call: TRBV27; d_call: TRBD1; clone_size: -; cdr3_aa: CASSLGTGMGFDQPQHF; cdr3_nt: TGTGCCAGCAGTTTAGGGACAGGGATGGGTTTCGATCAGCCCCAGCATTTT
j_call: TRBJ1-2; v_call: TRBV28; d_call: -; clone_size: -; cdr3_aa: CASSLWTVYGYTF; cdr3_nt: TGTGCCAGCAGTTTATGGACAGTCTATGGCTACACCTTC
j_call: TRBJ2-7; v_call: TRBV29-1; d_call: -; clone_size: -; cdr3_aa: CSVEPQGAGYEQYF; cdr3_nt: TGCAGCGTTGAACCCCAGGGAGCGGGCTACGAGCAGTACTTC
j_call: TRBJ1-1; v_call: TRBV7-8; d_call: -; clone_size: -; cdr3_aa: CASSLEVWVAGTEAFF; cdr3_nt: TGTGCCAGCAGCTTAGAAGTTTGGGTAGCGGGCACTGAAGCTTTCTTT
j_call: TRBJ1-1; v_call: TRBV19; d_call: -; clone_size: -; cdr3_aa: CASSIINRGPTEAFF; cdr3_nt: TGTGCCAGTAGTATAATTAACCGAGGGCCCACTGAAGCTTTCTTT
j_call: TRBJ2-6; v_call: TRBV15; d_call: -; clone_size: -; cdr3_aa: CATSSGGSGANVLTF; cdr3_nt: TGTGCCACCAGCAGTGGAGGCTCTGGGGCCAACGTCCTGACTTTC
j_call: TRBJ1-2; v_call: TRBV2; d_call: TRBD1; clone_size: -; cdr3_aa: CASRTGGLNYGYTF; cdr3_nt: TGTGCCAGCAGGACAGGGGGGCTCAACTATGGCTACACCTTC
j_call: TRBJ1-1; v_call: TRBV4-2; d_call: -; clone_size: -; cdr3_aa: CASSQDTRGQSGAFF; cdr3_nt: TGTGCCAGCAGCCAAGATACGAGGGGACAAAGTGGGGCTTTCTTT
j_call: TRBJ2-6; v_call: TRBV9; d_call: -; clone_size: -; cdr3_aa: CASSVGAGANVLTF; cdr3_nt: TGTGCCAGCAGCGTAGGAGCTGGGGCCAACGTCCTGACTTTC
j_call: TRBJ2-2; v_call: TRBV7-8; d_call: -; clone_size: -; cdr3_aa: CASSSIAVNTGELFF; cdr3_nt: TGTGCCAGCAGCTCTATAGCGGTAAACACCGGGGAGCTGTTTTTT
j_call: TRBJ2-3; v_call: TRBV13; d_call: -; clone_size: -; cdr3_aa: CASSRDRRDTQYF; cdr3_nt: TGTGCCAGCAGCCGCGACAGAAGGGATACGCAGTATTTT
j_call: TRBJ1-1; v_call: TRBV6-5; d_call: -; clone_size: -; cdr3_aa: CASSGTGSTEAFF; cdr3_nt: TGTGCCAGCAGCGGTACAGGGTCCACTGAAGCTTTCTTT
j_call: TRBJ2-3; v_call: TRBV5-1; d_call: TRBD1; clone_size: -; cdr3_aa: CASSSGTGAFTDTQYF; cdr3_nt: TGCGCCAGCAGCTCTGGGACAGGGGCGTTCACAGATACGCAGTATTTT
j_call: TRBJ1-2; v_call: TRBV7-8; d_call: -; clone_size: -; cdr3_aa: CASSSTPQGLLNYGYTF; cdr3_nt: TGTGCCAGCAGCTCCACCCCCCAGGGGCTATTGAACTATGGCTACACCTTC
j_call: TRBJ2-1; v_call: TRBV5-4; d_call: -; clone_size: -; cdr3_aa: CASRAAGMGSYNEQFF; cdr3_nt: TGTGCCAGCCGAGCGGCCGGGATGGGTTCCTACAATGAGCAGTTCTTC
j_call: TRBJ1-5; v_call: TRBV2; d_call: -; clone_size: -; cdr3_aa: CASSERTAGQPQHF; cdr3_nt: TGTGCCAGCAGTGAGAGGACAGCTGGTCAGCCCCAGCATTTT
j_call: TRBJ2-1; v_call: TRBV30; d_call: -; clone_size: once; cdr3_aa: CAWSNLGTGDNEQFF; cdr3_nt: TGTGCCTGGAGTAATTTAGGGACGGGGGACAATGAGCAGTTCTTC
j_call: TRBJ2-7; v_call: TRBV5-1; d_call: -; clone_size: -; cdr3_aa: CASSSGTSNSYEQYF; cdr3_nt: TGCGCCAGCAGCTCCGGGACATCGAACTCCTACGAGCAGTACTTC
j_call: TRBJ2-7; v_call: TRBV9; d_call: TRBD2; clone_size: -; cdr3_aa: CASSQGLAASYEQYF; cdr3_nt: TGTGCCAGCAGCCAGGGACTAGCGGCCTCCTACGAGCAGTACTTC
j_call: TRBJ2-1; v_call: TRBV6-5; d_call: TRBD2; clone_size: -; cdr3_aa: CASSYGLAGDSEQFF; cdr3_nt: TGTGCCAGCAGTTACGGGCTAGCGGGAGATAGCGAGCAGTTCTTC
j_call: TRBJ1-4; v_call: TRBV7-2; d_call: TRBD1; clone_size: -; cdr3_aa: CASSLDGDTGGGPEKLFF; cdr3_nt: TGTGCCAGCAGCTTAGACGGGGATACAGGGGGCGGTCCTGAAAAACTGTTTTTT
j_call: TRBJ2-7; v_call: TRBV19; d_call: -; clone_size: -; cdr3_aa: CASSLGLGPLPEQYF; cdr3_nt: TGTGCCAGTAGTCTGGGACTCGGTCCCCTACCCGAGCAGTACTTC
j_call: TRBJ2-1; v_call: TRBV7-9; d_call: -; clone_size: -; cdr3_aa: CASSLGLNDEQFF; cdr3_nt: TGTGCCAGCAGCTTAGGGCTCAACGATGAGCAGTTCTTC
j_call: TRBJ2-5; v_call: TRBV27; d_call: -; clone_size: -; cdr3_aa: CASSLHSQETQYF; cdr3_nt: TGTGCCAGCAGTTTACACAGCCAAGAGACCCAGTACTTC
j_call: TRBJ2-7; v_call: TRBV28; d_call: TRBD1; clone_size: once; cdr3_aa: CASSLPTNRGAYYEQYF; cdr3_nt: TGTGCCAGCAGTTTGCCCACCAACAGGGGCGCTTACTACGAGCAGTACTTC
j_call: TRBJ2-3; v_call: TRBV15; d_call: -; clone_size: -; cdr3_aa: CATSRESGALTDTQYF; cdr3_nt: TGTGCCACCAGCAGAGAAAGCGGAGCCCTCACAGATACGCAGTATTTT
j_call: TRBJ2-1; v_call: TRBV5-8; d_call: TRBD2; clone_size: -; cdr3_aa: CASSLMPGLAPINEQFF; cdr3_nt: TGTGCCAGCAGCTTAATGCCGGGACTAGCGCCGATCAATGAGCAGTTCTTC
j_call: TRBJ2-6; v_call: TRBV7-9; d_call: -; clone_size: -; cdr3_aa: CASNSGAGANVLTF; cdr3_nt: TGTGCCAGCAACTCAGGGGCTGGGGCCAACGTCCTGACTTTC
j_call: TRBJ2-7; v_call: TRBV4-2; d_call: -; clone_size: -; cdr3_aa: CASSLGTTSYEQYF; cdr3_nt: TGTGCCAGCAGCCTCGGGACAACTTCCTACGAGCAGTACTTC
j_call: TRBJ2-5; v_call: TRBV15; d_call: -; clone_size: -; cdr3_aa: CATSRDPGLETQYF; cdr3_nt: TGTGCCACCAGCAGAGACCCAGGGCTAGAGACCCAGTACTTC
j_call: TRBJ2-3; v_call: TRBV27; d_call: TRBD2; clone_size: -; cdr3_aa: CASRIKLAGSTSTDTQYF; cdr3_nt: TGTGCCAGCAGAATAAAGCTAGCGGGGTCTACTAGCACAGATACGCAGTATTTT
j_call: TRBJ1-2; v_call: TRBV28; d_call: -; clone_size: -; cdr3_aa: CASSRGVSNYGYTF; cdr3_nt: TGTGCCAGCAGTCGCGGGGTATCTAACTATGGCTACACCTTC
j_call: TRBJ2-7; v_call: TRBV6-5; d_call: TRBD1; clone_size: once; cdr3_aa: CASSYSGTVSYEQYF; cdr3_nt: TGTGCCAGCAGTTACTCCGGGACAGTCTCCTACGAGCAGTACTTC
j_call: TRBJ2-3; v_call: TRBV19; d_call: TRBD2; clone_size: once; cdr3_aa: CASRHSLAGADTQYF; cdr3_nt: TGTGCCAGTAGACACTCACTAGCGGGCGCAGATACGCAGTATTTT
j_call: TRBJ2-4; v_call: TRBV29-1; d_call: -; clone_size: once; cdr3_aa: CSVETAKAKNIQYF; cdr3_nt: TGCAGCGTTGAAACAGCTAAAGCCAAAAACATTCAGTACTTC
j_call: TRBJ2-3; v_call: TRBV6-5; d_call: TRBD1; clone_size: -; cdr3_aa: CASRRDREDTQYF; cdr3_nt: TGTGCCAGCAGAAGGGACAGGGAAGATACGCAGTATTTT
j_call: TRBJ1-4; v_call: TRBV6-1; d_call: -; clone_size: few; cdr3_aa: CASSTPTTNEKLFF; cdr3_nt: TGTGCCAGCAGCACACCGACAACTAATGAAAAACTGTTTTTT
j_call: TRBJ2-4; v_call: TRBV27; d_call: -; clone_size: -; cdr3_aa: CASKLSGSPAKNIQYF; cdr3_nt: TGTGCCAGCAAACTTTCCGGTTCACCAGCCAAAAACATTCAGTACTTC
j_call: TRBJ1-5; v_call: TRBV30; d_call: -; clone_size: -; cdr3_aa: CAWSARRLYQPQHF; cdr3_nt: TGTGCCTGGAGTGCGAGGCGGTTATATCAGCCCCAGCATTTT
j_call: TRBJ2-7; v_call: TRBV7-2; d_call: TRBD1; clone_size: -; cdr3_aa: CASSFDRGAYGLYF; cdr3_nt: TGTGCCAGCAGTTTTGACAGGGGGGCGTACGGTTTGTACTTC
j_call: TRBJ1-1; v_call: TRBV7-2; d_call: -; clone_size: many; cdr3_aa: CASTESTNTEAFF; cdr3_nt: TGTGCCAGCACTGAGTCCACCAACACTGAAGCTTTCTTT
j_call: TRBJ2-1; v_call: TRBV29-1; d_call: -; clone_size: -; cdr3_aa: CSVVSRARGSSYNEQFF; cdr3_nt: TGCAGCGTTGTTTCGCGGGCACGGGGTAGCTCCTACAATGAGCAGTTCTTC
j_call: TRBJ2-1; v_call: TRBV2; d_call: TRBD2; clone_size: -; cdr3_aa: CASSSGTSGRMSEQFF; cdr3_nt: TGTGCCAGCAGTTCGGGGACTAGCGGGAGGATGAGTGAGCAGTTCTTC
j_call: TRBJ2-1; v_call: TRBV4-2; d_call: TRBD2; clone_size: -; cdr3_aa: CASSQEASGSSNEQFF; cdr3_nt: TGTGCCAGCAGCCAAGAAGCTAGCGGGTCTAGCAATGAGCAGTTCTTC